This is a list of T cell receptor beta chains from one sample in a study of spatial heterogeneity in lung cancer. TCRdb re-analysed the 5' RACE reads in MiXCR, keeping a single row per CDR3 protein. This table has around 11,000 distinct CDR3 sequences, approximately 7.2% appearing once. Source: lung tumor tissue, taken at surgery. The receptors were gathered from a female donor with early-stage non-small cell lung cancer. Each CDR3 is given with its conserved first and last residue. Fields, in order: V gene, J gene, CDR3 protein.

TRBV7-2	TRBJ2-2	CASSLNRVDTGELFF
TRBV7-9	TRBJ2-1	CASSLYTGGTLDEQFF
TRBV9	TRBJ2-3	CASSVGQGTRLRGDTQYF
TRBV11-2	TRBJ1-2	CASSLDLTAGLNYGYTF
TRBV7-7	TRBJ2-2	CASSPSGGGNTGELFF
TRBV19	TRBJ2-3	CASSFTISDTQYF
TRBV5-1	TRBJ2-5	CASSLRGLGETQYF
TRBV5-1	TRBJ1-4	CASSPEAQLNEKLFF
TRBV20-1	TRBJ1-1	CSAREGGVGEAFF
TRBV19	TRBJ2-7	CASSMGQTLGEQYF
TRBV29-1	TRBJ1-1	CSVGTGPEAFF
TRBV7-2	TRBJ1-2	CASSSSLGARDGYTF
TRBV20-1	TRBJ2-7	CSAAGSSHEQYF
TRBV12-5	TRBJ1-2	CASGLWGTSYGYTF
TRBV5-1	TRBJ1-4	CASSLEDRATEKLFF
TRBV6-2/TRBV6-3	TRBJ2-5	CASSPGRFETQYF
TRBV7-3	TRBJ1-1	CASSLARNTEAFF
TRBV29-1	TRBJ1-2	CSVILGQNGYTF
TRBV11-2	TRBJ2-5	CASSLYHQETQYF
TRBV15	TRBJ2-1	CATSPRQGEQFF
TRBV6-6	TRBJ1-2	CASSPQTGANYGYTF
TRBV2	TRBJ2-7	CASSALRGHEQYF
TRBV5-1	TRBJ2-5	CASSLVSSQETQYF
TRBV7-3	TRBJ2-3	CASSGSGGEIDTQYF
TRBV7-2	TRBJ2-7	CASREQGPSSYEQYF
TRBV9	TRBJ2-7	CASSVDLGNYEQYF
TRBV27	TRBJ1-6	CASSLGFQGAHGSPLHF
TRBV30	TRBJ2-7	CAWKRDGGKQYF
TRBV7-2	TRBJ1-1	CASSRNRNTEAFF
TRBV27	TRBJ1-5	CASSLVGTANQPQHF
TRBV27	TRBJ2-3	CASSRQLPAIRTDTQYF
TRBV6-6	TRBJ2-2	CASSPPNTGELFF
TRBV12-3/TRBV12-4	TRBJ2-3	CASSSTGPDTQYF
TRBV11-3	TRBJ2-3	CASSRTSGGATQYF